These 20 T cell receptor beta chains share one sample of origin, sequenced in a study of read filtering for tumor transcriptome and immune sequencing. This library used around 400 ng RNA and molecular barcoded adaptors spanning alpha/delta and beta/gamma chains. TCRdb fed the reads into MiXCR, producing one record per CDR3 protein. The sample lists over 50,000 distinct CDR3 sequences, roughly 18% occurring once. The material sequenced was a population of CD138-negative cells sorted from bone marrow. The receptors come from a donor at least 40 years old with multiple myeloma.

A word on this clonotype: Just one base apart from a much larger clone, this may be a read error. The DNA is omitted, as the CDR3 cannot be located on it reliably, and the CDR3 follows TCRdb's listing. CDR3 sequence: CAWSVWGAGANVPTF. The V call is TRBV30, the J call TRBJ2-6; TRBD1 is taken as the D call from the table, unchecked against the DNA. Counting both end residues, the CDR3 totals 15 amino acids. Germline lookup yields CDR1 GTSNPN and CDR2 SVGIG (reference sequence).

This chain connects TRBV12-3 or TRBV12-4 to TRBJ1-5, with D possibly being TRBD1 (6 bases). The CDR3 length is 15 residues. Between the trimmed V and J ends, which lost 3 bases and 5 bases, there was a span of 14 bases. CDR3 region: CASSFATGGDQPQHF. CDR3 nucleotide sequence: TGTGCCAGCAGTTTTGCCACGGGGGGCGATCAGCCCCAGCATTTT.

This clonotype was counted at least ten times. The gene calls are TRBV20-1 and TRBJ1-5, with 9 bases aligning to TRBD1. Germline CDR1 DFQATT, CDR2 SNEGSKA (reference sequence). The CDR3 is 13 residues long. Unmatched junction bases numbered 4, after V lost 5 bases and J lost 5 bases. The CDR3 protein is CSAPDRGDQPQHF. The CDR3 DNA is TGCAGTGCTCCAGACAGGGGGGATCAGCCCCAGCATTTT.

This clonotype was observed at least ten times. The chain combines TRBV19 with TRBJ1-5, with D perhaps matching TRBD1 (6 bases). This CDR3 contains 15 residues. Per germline, CDR1 LNHDA and CDR2 SQIVND (reference sequence). V shed 6 bases and J shed 2 bases, with 14 bases lying between them. The DNA of the CDR3 is TGTGCCAGTAGCGCCAAGGGGGGTGGCAATCAGCCCCAGCATTTT. Protein product: CASSAKGGGNQPQHF.

This clonotype was counted many times. The chain joins TRBV28 to TRBJ2-6, with 11 bases matching TRBD1. V trimming: 5 bases; J trimming: 2 bases; junction bases outside the gene matches: 5. This CDR3 is built from 17 residues. Germline V gene sequence: CDR1 MDHEN, CDR2 SYDVKM. The CDR3 DNA follows: TGTGCCAGCAGTCTGGGACAGGGGGTAGCTGGGGCCAACGTCCTGACTTTC. It codes for CASSLGQGVAGANVLTF.

There are many counts of this clonotype. The chain links TRBV20-1 to TRBJ2-1; D perhaps matches TRBD2 (6 bases). Trimming shortened V by 6 bases and J by 8 bases, and 20 bases separated the two germline ends. In germline, CDR1 is DFQATT, CDR2 SNEGSKA (reference sequence). This CDR3 spans 14 amino acids. CDR3 sequence (DNA): TGCAGTGCAGAGGAAGCGGGTTCAATGGATGAGCAGTTCTTC. Protein: CSAEEAGSMDEQFF.

This clonotype was counted many times. V is TRBV9 and J is TRBJ1-1; no reliable D call. Trimming took off 3 bases at V and 8 bases at J, with 11 bases between the two ends. The CDR3 spans 12 residues. Germline CDR1 and CDR2: SGDLS and YYNGEE. CDR3 nucleotides: TGTGCCAGCAGCGCCTCGGGTAGAGAAGCTTTCTTT. Translation: CASSASGREAFF.

The chain joins TRBV20-1 to TRBJ2-3, with D unresolved. The CDR3 extends over 10 amino acids. Germline CDR1 is DFQATT and CDR2 is SNEGSKA (reference sequence). Trimming left V 8 bases short and J 4 bases short, with 7 bases between. CDR3 coding DNA: TGCAGTACCATCTCAGATACGCAGTATTTT. This translates into CSTISDTQYF.

This chain uses TRBV27 with TRBJ2-3, with a possible D match to TRBD2 (5 bases). This CDR3 has 16 residues. Trimming shortened V by 6 bases and J by 0 bases, and 16 bases separated the two germline ends. From germline, CDR1 is MNHEY and CDR2 SMNVEV (reference sequence). The CDR3 spells CASSRVTTGSTDTQYF. CDR3 nucleotides: TGTGCCAGCAGCCGCGTAACCACGGGGAGCACAGATACGCAGTATTTT.

The rearrangement links TRBV2 to TRBJ2-7, with D perhaps given as TRBD1 or TRBD2 (5 bases each). Trimming removed 6 bases from V and 6 bases from J, with 15 bases in between. The CDR3 runs 13 residues. Germline CDR1 reads SNHLY; CDR2 reads FYNNEI. In DNA, the CDR3 is TGTGCCAGCAGCCGGGGCCCTCCGGGCGAGCAGTACTTC. It specifies CASSRGPPGEQYF.

CDR3 bases: TGTGCCAGCATCCTGGACAGGGAGACAGGCTCACCCCTCCACTTT. It specifies CASILDRETGSPLHF. V and J are TRBV7-3 and TRBJ1-6; 8 bases map to TRBD1. The CDR3 is 15 amino acids. Trimming took 7 bases from V and 10 from J; bases not matched to a gene: 12. Germline V lookup: CDR1 SGHTA, CDR2 FQGTGA.

This clonotype was counted many times. This chain connects TRBV7-9 to TRBJ2-3, with 7 bases matching TRBD2. V shed 5 bases, J shed 4 bases, and the junction held 12 bases outside the gene matches. Germline V gives CDR1 SEHNR, CDR2 FQNEAQ (reference sequence). The CDR3 is 16 amino acids. For the CDR3, the DNA is TGTGCCAGCAGCCAAACTCGGGCGGGAGCGGCAGATACGCAGTATTTT. Its translation: CASSQTRAGAADTQYF.

The chain uses TRBV12-5 and TRBJ1-1, with D unresolved. Germline values: CDR1 LGHNT, CDR2 FRNRAP. The CDR3 consists of 13 residues. V was clipped by 1 base and J by 8 bases, with 11 bases between them. In DNA, the CDR3 is TGTGCTAGTGGTTTGGACAGCCCCAGAGAAGCTTTCTTT. It is translated as CASGLDSPREAFF.

This rearrangement joins TRBV30 to TRBJ2-7; 10 positions agree with TRBD1. Trimming removed 4 bases from V and 6 bases from J; junction bases left unmatched: 6. Germline V gene data show CDR1 as GTSNPN and CDR2 as SVGIG (reference sequence). This CDR3 has 13 amino acids. CDR3 DNA sequence: TGTGCCTGGAAGTTGACAGGGGGCTCCGAGCAGTACTTC. It yields the protein CAWKLTGGSEQYF.

This chain joins TRBV20-1 and TRBJ1-1; 10 bases fit TRBD1. V shed 5 bases, J shed 10 bases, and the junction held 13 bases outside the gene matches. Germline values: CDR1 DFQATT, CDR2 SNEGSKA (reference sequence). The CDR3 contains 14 residues. DNA of the CDR3: TGCAGTGCTCCCAAAGGGACAGGGGACGCTGTAGCTTTCTTT. Translating it yields CSAPKGTGDAVAFF.

This clonotype was detected ten times or more. The CDR3 coding sequence is TGCGCCAGCAGCTTGGGGGGGACAGGCTTTTCCTCTGGGGCCAACGTCCTGACTTTC. Translation: CASSLGGTGFSSGANVLTF. The J gene is TRBJ2-6, the V gene TRBV5-1, with TRBD1 identical over 8 bases. V gave up 0 bases and J gave up 0 bases; unmatched junction bases: 8. In germline, CDR1 is SGHRS, CDR2 YFSETQ. The CDR3 runs 19 residues.

About this clonotype itself: A read error is possible here, since a much larger clone lies one base away. As the CDR3 is not closed by the conserved phenylalanine or tryptophan, this likely results from a read error. The V call is TRBV20-1, the J call TRBJ1-5; TRBD1 agrees at 7 bases. J gave up 7 bases and V 5 bases, and 5 bases lay outside the gene matches. Germline V lookup: CDR1 DFQATT, CDR2 SNEGSKA (reference sequence). The CDR3 is made up of 12 amino acids. The CDR3 bases are TGCAGTGCTCGGACAGGAGGCCAGCCCCAGCATCTT. Translating it yields CSARTGGQPQHL.

Relative to its sample, this clonotype is medium-sized. The V and J genes are TRBV4-1 and TRBJ2-1; 9 bases map to TRBD2. This CDR3 has 16 residues. Trimming at V came to 3 bases and at J to 7 bases, leaving 10 bases not matched to a gene. CDR1 and CDR2 from the germline V gene are MGHRA and YSYEKL. CDR3 sequence (DNA): TGCGCCAGCAGCCAGGGCACCGGGACTAGCTATAATGAGCAGTTCTTC. It translates to CASSQGTGTSYNEQFF.

This clonotype has a count of ten or more. V usage is TRBV29-1 and J usage is TRBJ2-5, with a tentative D call TRBD1 (6 bases). This CDR3 has 11 amino acids. Trimming removed 3 bases from V and 4 bases from J, with 6 bases in between. The V gene's germline CDR1 is SQVTM and CDR2 ANQGSEA. The CDR3 loop reads CSVEDRETQYF. Here the CDR3 DNA reads TGCAGCGTTGAGGACAGAGAGACCCAGTACTTC.

This clonotype was seen repeatedly, ten times or more. The rearrangement links TRBV12-3 or TRBV12-4 to TRBJ1-4, with no clear D. This CDR3 spans 14 amino acids. V lost 3 bases and J lost 6, with 11 bases in between. CDR3 sequence (DNA): TGTGCCAGCAGTTTGGGCGGCCGGGATGAAAAACTGTTTTTT. Its protein is CASSLGGRDEKLFF.